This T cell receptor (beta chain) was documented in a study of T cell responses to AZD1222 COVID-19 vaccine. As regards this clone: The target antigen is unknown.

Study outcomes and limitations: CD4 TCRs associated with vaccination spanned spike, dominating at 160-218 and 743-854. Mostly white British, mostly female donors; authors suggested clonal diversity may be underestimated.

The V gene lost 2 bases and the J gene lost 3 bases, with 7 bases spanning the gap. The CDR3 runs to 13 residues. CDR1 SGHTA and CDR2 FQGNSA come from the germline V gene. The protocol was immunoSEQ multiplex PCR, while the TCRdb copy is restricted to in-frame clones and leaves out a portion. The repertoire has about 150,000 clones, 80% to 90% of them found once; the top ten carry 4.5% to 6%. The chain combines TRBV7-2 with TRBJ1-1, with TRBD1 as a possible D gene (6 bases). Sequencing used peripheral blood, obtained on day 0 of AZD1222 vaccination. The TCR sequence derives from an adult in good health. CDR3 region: CASSLYRDTEAFF. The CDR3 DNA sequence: TGTGCCAGCAGCTTATACAGGGACACTGAAGCTTTCTTT.